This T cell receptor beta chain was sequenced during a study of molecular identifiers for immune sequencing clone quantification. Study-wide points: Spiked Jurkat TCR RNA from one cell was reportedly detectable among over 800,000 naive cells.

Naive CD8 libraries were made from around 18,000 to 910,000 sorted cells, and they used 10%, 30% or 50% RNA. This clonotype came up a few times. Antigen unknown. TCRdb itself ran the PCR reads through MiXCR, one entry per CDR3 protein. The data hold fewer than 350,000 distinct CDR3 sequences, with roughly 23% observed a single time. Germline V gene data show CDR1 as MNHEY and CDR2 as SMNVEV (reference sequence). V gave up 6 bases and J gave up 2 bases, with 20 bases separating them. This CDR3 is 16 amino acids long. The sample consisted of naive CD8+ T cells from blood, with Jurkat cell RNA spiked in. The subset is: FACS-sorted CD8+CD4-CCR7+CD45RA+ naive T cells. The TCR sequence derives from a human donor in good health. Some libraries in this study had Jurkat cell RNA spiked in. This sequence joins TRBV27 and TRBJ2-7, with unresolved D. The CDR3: CASSPGDGLLTYEQYF. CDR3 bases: TGTGCCAGCAGCCCGGGTGACGGCCTGTTGACCTACGAGCAGTACTTC.